This TCR beta chain is from a study of blood T cells in healthy people across ages. This CDR3 is built from 16 residues. Germline V gene lookup returns CDR1 DFQATT and CDR2 SNEGSKA (reference sequence). Together with a sample-barcoded 5' primer, a J-beta primer mix was included in a second PCR lasting about 7 to 11 cycles. Each cDNA molecule carried a tag from a template-switch adaptor that contained 12 random nucleotides. Each CDR3 protein is one row after TCRdb ran MiXCR on the 5' RACE reads. The sample yields hundreds of thousands of distinct CDR3 sequences, around 50% seen once. Findings and limits, study-wide: Observed TCR beta diversity per million T cells went down as age went up. This fall followed a roughly linear course with age.

Details on this clonotype: Its antigen is not known.

The source is a man aged 80 or over in good health. Sequenced: blood. This chain links TRBV20-1 with TRBJ2-1; 9 positions match TRBD1. The J call may be mistaken, given a closer DNA end match to TRBJ2-7. CDR3 loop: CSAVHGPGQGSYEQYF. CDR3 DNA sequence: TGCAGTGCCGTACATGGACCGGGACAGGGTTCCTACGAGCAGTACTTC.